The following is a TCR beta chain sequence with its context. This entry comes from a study of T-cell reconstitution after alpha-beta-depleted transplantation in children. The V end was cut by 1 base, the J end by 5 bases, with 14 bases between. The CDR3 consists of 15 residues. Per the germline V gene, CDR1 is MDHEN and CDR2 is SYDVKM. Unique molecular identifiers were incorporated when the TCRbeta library was constructed. Each CDR3 protein gets one entry after TCRdb re-called the PCR reads with MiXCR. The data show more than 550,000 distinct CDR3 sequences, over 9.5% seen once. V and J are TRBV28 and TRBJ2-5; the D call may be TRBD1 or TRBD2 (6 bases each). The sample here was PBMCs from the stem cell graft donor, taken from the stem cell graft. The clonotype comes from a human donor who donated a stem cell graft to a child with acute myeloid leukemia. The CDR3 DNA follows: TGTGCCAGCAGTTTATCGGGGGCTAGAGGGGAGACCCAGTACTTC. Its protein is CASSLSGARGETQYF.